Included here is one T cell receptor (beta chain) sequence, with context. Its antigen remains unknown. This sample is drawn from a study of identical twins. The CDR3 is 15 residues long. CDR1 is MDHEN, CDR2 SYDVKM, per germline. General study points: Instead of following the same donors, the conclusions were based on cross-sectional statistical analysis.

TCRdb independently ran MiXCR on the 5' RACE reads; one entry per CDR3 protein. Of around 550,000 distinct CDR3 sequences in the sample, roughly 15% were seen once. Healthy Caucasian donors formed the entire cohort. This sample also belongs to another study, concerning yellow fever vaccine responses in identical twins.

V gene TRBV28 combines with J gene TRBJ2-2; TRBD2 agrees at 14 bases. Sequencing was carried out using CD4+ T cells sorted from blood. The sequence was obtained from a woman aged 18 to 35 in good health. The CDR3 nucleotides read TGTGGAGCGACTAGCGGGGGGGCAAACACCGGGGAGCTGTTTTTT. Its translation: CGATSGGANTGELFF.